The 30 T cell receptor beta chains in this list originate from one sample, sequenced in a study of CD8 T cells in Susac syndrome. Random-hexamer reverse transcription was applied to roughly 0.5 to 1 ug RNA. TCRdb itself ran the immunoSEQ multiplex PCR reads through MiXCR, one entry per CDR3 protein. The sample has about 210,000 distinct CDR3 sequences, approximately 95% seen once. The source material was CD4+ T cells from PBMCs. These receptors all stem from a human donor with multiple sclerosis.

J is TRBJ1-2 and V is TRBV12-3 or TRBV12-4; the D is unclear. The CDR3 is made up of 12 amino acids. The CDR3 region is CATGYANYGYTF. Here the CDR3 DNA reads TGTGCGACGGGATACGCTAACTATGGCTACACCTTC.

The V gene is TRBV27, the J gene TRBJ2-3, with 9 bases fitting TRBD2. Germline loops: CDR1 MNHEY, CDR2 SMNVEV (reference sequence). The V and J ends lost 6 bases and 4 bases, in that order; junction bases with no gene match: 8. The length of the CDR3 is 15 residues. The CDR3 sequence is CASRVGLANSDTQYF. The CDR3 nucleotides read TGTGCCAGCAGGGTCGGACTAGCGAATTCAGATACGCAGTATTTT.

The chain couples TRBV24-1 to TRBJ2-1; a possible D gene is TRBD1 (6 bases). This CDR3 has 15 amino acids. The germline gives CDR1 KGHDR, CDR2 SFDVKD. V was cut by 8 bases and J by 6 bases, with 19 bases left in between. The CDR3, as DNA: TGTGCCACCATTTCCGGGACACGAACAGGCAATGAGCAGTTCTTC. Residues: CATISGTRTGNEQFF.

This clonotype came up a few times. This chain joins TRBV12-3 or TRBV12-4 and TRBJ1-2; 9 positions match TRBD1. Germline trimming cut 6 bases from V and 4 bases from J; bases unmatched to any gene: 0. This CDR3 region has 12 residues. CDR3 sequence: CASRGQGYGYTF. CDR3 coding DNA: TGTGCCAGCAGGGGACAGGGCTATGGCTACACCTTC.

The chain combines TRBV6-5 with TRBJ2-3; D uncertain. The germline V gene encodes CDR1 MNHEY and CDR2 SVGAGI. The germline V and J ends were trimmed by 5 bases and 3 bases, with 12 bases remaining between them. CDR3 length equals 14 residues. The CDR3 loop reads CASSQARRTDTQYF. The CDR3 DNA sequence: TGTGCCAGCAGTCAGGCTCGCCGAACAGATACGCAGTATTTT.

Note on this clonotype: Because the CDR3's place on the DNA is in doubt, the DNA is left out and the CDR3 is given as listed by TCRdb. CDR3 in amino acids: CSVPLWDRATVSVLGANVLTF. The chain employs TRBV29-1 and TRBJ2-6; TRBD1 is the table's D call, not checked against the DNA. Germline-derived CDR1 and CDR2 are SQVTM and ANQGSEA. The CDR3 adds up to 21 amino acids, both ends counted.

The chain has TRBV20-1 and TRBJ1-1, with a tentative D call TRBD1 (5 bases). The CDR3 length is 12 residues. CDR1 and CDR2 from the germline V gene are DFQATT and SNEGSKA (reference sequence). Trimming stripped 3 bases from V and 7 bases from J, with 12 bases between. The chain's CDR3 is CSARGGIGEAFF. CDR3 in DNA: TGCAGTGCTAGGGGGGGTATCGGTGAAGCTTTCTTT.

The rearrangement links TRBV5-1 to TRBJ1-1; the D is unclear. This CDR3 has 18 amino acids. Looked up from germline, CDR1 is SGHRS and CDR2 is YFSETQ. Between the trimmed V and J ends, which lost 4 bases and 0 bases, there was a span of 22 bases. CDR3 nucleotide sequence: TGCGCCAGCAGCCGTGCAACGCAGTGGGAGCTCATGAACACTGAAGCTTTCTTT. Its translation is CASSRATQWELMNTEAFF.

The V and J genes are TRBV20-1 and TRBJ2-7; 7 bases match TRBD2. The CDR3 has 13 amino acids. The germline gives CDR1 DFQATT, CDR2 SNEGSKA (reference sequence). The V segment lost 7 bases and the J segment 2 bases; nucleotides outside the gene matches: 8. CDR3 coding DNA: TGCAGTGTCACCGAAGGACTAGCCTACGAGCAGTACTTC. Protein: CSVTEGLAYEQYF.

The chain is built from TRBV30 and TRBJ1-1; 8 bases map to TRBD1. Germline V lookup: CDR1 GTSNPN, CDR2 SVGIG (reference sequence). The CDR3 spans 16 residues. J was trimmed by 11 bases and V by 5 bases; bases with no gene match: 22. CDR3 nucleotide sequence: TGTGCCTGGTTATCGTTGGGCACCTCGACAGGGGAGGGGGCTTTCTTT. Residues: CAWLSLGTSTGEGAFF. Complete variable domain (other parts from reference TRBV30 and TRBJ1-1): SQTIHQWPATLVQPVGSPLSLECTVEGTSNPNLYWYRQAAGRGLQLLFYSVGIGQISSEVPQNLSASRPQDRQFILSSKKLLLSDSGFYLCAWLSLGTSTGEGAFFGQGTRLTVV.

The chain is built from TRBV25-1 and TRBJ2-7, with D perhaps matching TRBD2 (5 bases). V shed 2 bases and J shed 2 bases, with 16 bases lying between them. The germline V gene encodes CDR1 MGHDK and CDR2 SYGVNS. This CDR3 region has 16 residues. CDR3 nucleotide sequence: TGTGCCAGCAGTGAAGAGAGGAGCGGAGGAACCTACGAGCAGTACTTC. It yields the protein CASSEERSGGTYEQYF.

The gene calls are TRBV7-9 and TRBJ1-2; D remains unclear. The CDR3 sequence is 14 residues long. In germline, CDR1 is SEHNR, CDR2 FQNEAQ (reference sequence). V dropped 3 bases and J dropped 7 bases, with 15 bases sitting between them. The CDR3 spells CASSLAQIALGYTF. CDR3 sequence (DNA): TGTGCCAGCAGCTTGGCGCAGATTGCCCTTGGCTACACCTTC.

The chain links TRBV29-1 to TRBJ1-6; perhaps TRBD1 as D (6 bases). With 7 bases removed from V and 14 bases from J, the gap between germline ends came to 21 bases. Germline V gives CDR1 SQVTM, CDR2 ANQGSEA. The CDR3 is made up of 13 amino acids. The CDR3 here is CSALIGQMGSLHF. Here the CDR3 DNA reads TGCAGCGCCCTAATCGGACAGATGGGGTCCCTCCACTTT.

The chain is built from TRBV9 and TRBJ1-2; 10 bases match TRBD1. CDR3 length equals 15 residues. V trimming: 2 bases; J trimming: 0 bases; junction bases outside the gene matches: 1. Germline V gene data show CDR1 as SGDLS and CDR2 as YYNGEE. In DNA form, the CDR3 reads TGTGCCAGCAGCGTCGGACAGGGGGCTAACTATGGCTACACCTTC. Residues: CASSVGQGANYGYTF. The entire variable domain, with the rest obtained from reference TRBV9 and TRBJ1-2, is as follows: DSGVTQTPKHLITATGQRVTLRCSPRSGDLSVYWYQQSLDQGLQFLIQYYNGEERAKGNILERFSAQQFPDLHSELNLSSLELGDSALYFCASSVGQGANYGYTFGSGTRLTVV.

CDR3 nucleotides: TGCAGTGCTCAGGGTCACGGTCAAGAGACCCAGTACTTC. Its translation is CSAQGHGQETQYF. The chain has TRBV20-1 and TRBJ2-5; a possible D gene is TRBD1 (5 bases). This CDR3 region has 13 residues. CDR1 and CDR2 (germline): DFQATT, SNEGSKA (reference sequence). Between the trimmed V and J ends, which lost 5 bases and 2 bases, there was a span of 12 bases.

The chain recombines TRBV20-1 with TRBJ2-1, with unresolved D. The CDR3 is 12 amino acids. V was pared by 5 bases and J by 8 bases, with 13 bases between. Germline lookup yields CDR1 DFQATT and CDR2 SNEGSKA (reference sequence). The CDR3 nucleotides are TGCAGTGCTTCCAGGCCTAGGGATGAGCAGTTCTTC. It codes for CSASRPRDEQFF.

This chain links TRBV20-1 with TRBJ2-5; the D gene is possibly TRBD2 (6 bases). Germline-derived CDR1 and CDR2 are DFQATT and SNEGSKA (reference sequence). This CDR3 spans 12 amino acids. CDR3 amino acids: CSGRWGQETQYF. CDR3 sequence (DNA): TGCAGCGGGAGATGGGGACAAGAGACCCAGTACTTC.

J is TRBJ1-1 and V is TRBV29-1; tentative D call: TRBD1 (5 bases). CDR3 length equals 12 residues. Germline CDR1 and CDR2: SQVTM and ANQGSEA. The V and J ends lost 8 bases and 0 bases respectively, with 10 bases between them. The CDR3 loop reads CSNGHVNTEAFF. DNA for the CDR3: TGCAGCAACGGACACGTGAACACTGAAGCTTTCTTT.

Of note for this clonotype: Mismatch with germline at one junction end may stem from a read error. The rearrangement uses TRBV5-1 and TRBJ2-1; 7 bases agree with TRBD2. The CDR3 is 14 amino acids. Germline V gene lookup returns CDR1 SGHRS and CDR2 YFSETQ. This chain's CDR3 is CASSLRAPLGGGVF. As DNA, the CDR3 is TGCGCCAGCAGCTTACGGGCTCCCCTGGGGGGGGGAGTCTTC.

The chain combines TRBV3-1 with TRBJ2-2, with D unresolved. The CDR3 length is 14 residues. Trimming removed 2 bases at V and 3 bases at J, with 7 bases between. Germline CDR1 reads LGHDT; CDR2 reads YNNKEL (reference sequence). The CDR3 DNA is TGTGCCAGCAGCCAAATGAGCGACACCGGGGAGCTGTTTTTT. Translated: CASSQMSDTGELFF. Full variable domain (outside the CDR3, taken from reference TRBV3-1 and TRBJ2-2): DTAVSQTPKYLVTQMGNDKSIKCEQNLGHDTMYWYKQDSKKFLKIMFSYNNKELIINETVPNRFSPKSPDKAHLNLHINSLELGDSAVYFCASSQMSDTGELFFGEGSRLTVL.

The CDR3 coding sequence is TGTGCCAGTAGGACCACAGATACGCAGTATTTT. Translating it yields CASRTTDTQYF. The chain joins TRBV28 to TRBJ2-3; no clear D gene. V lost 9 bases and J 2 bases, leaving 6 bases between the germline ends. In germline, CDR1 is MDHEN, CDR2 SYDVKM. This CDR3 has 11 residues. Complete variable domain (other parts from reference TRBV28 and TRBJ2-3): DVKVTQSSRYLVKRTGEKVFLECVQDMDHENMFWYRQDPGLGLRLIYFSYDVKMKEKGDIPEGYSVSREKKERFSLILESASTNQTSMYLCASRTTDTQYFGPGTRLTVL.

CDR3 region: CASSHSGLAGETGELFF. CDR3 coding DNA: TGTGCCAGCAGCCACTCCGGACTAGCGGGAGAGACCGGGGAGCTGTTTTTT. The chain combines TRBV3-1 with TRBJ2-2, with TRBD2 identical over 13 bases. This CDR3 is 17 amino acids long. Trimming cost V 3 bases and J 5 bases; bases outside gene matches: 6. CDR1 is LGHDT and CDR2 is YNNKEL in the germline V gene (reference sequence).

The gene calls are TRBV3-1 and TRBJ1-2; the D gene is possibly TRBD1 (5 bases). Trimming shortened V by 2 bases and J by 4 bases, and 14 bases separated the two germline ends. Germline CDR1 LGHDT, CDR2 YNNKEL (reference sequence). This CDR3 is 15 amino acids long. In DNA, the CDR3 is TGTGCCAGCAGCCAATTGGGGGGTCGTGCCTATGGCTACACCTTC. Translating it yields CASSQLGGRAYGYTF.

V is TRBV30 and J is TRBJ1-2; 7 nucleotides align to TRBD1. This CDR3 contains 15 residues. V gave up 5 bases and J gave up 4 bases; unmatched junction bases: 13. Germline lookup yields CDR1 GTSNPN and CDR2 SVGIG (reference sequence). CDR3 residues: CAWRGDSRKGYGYTF. In nucleotides, the CDR3 is TGTGCCTGGCGGGGGGACAGTCGAAAGGGCTATGGCTACACCTTC.

The rearrangement joins TRBV9 to TRBJ1-3, with TRBD1 matching 8 bases. Germline V gene data show CDR1 as SGDLS and CDR2 as YYNGEE. The CDR3 has 15 residues. The V and J ends lost 3 bases and 3 bases, in that order; junction bases with no gene match: 5. CDR3 sequence: CASSATGGRGNTIYF. The CDR3 DNA follows: TGTGCCAGCAGCGCCACAGGGGGTCGTGGAAACACCATATATTTT.

This clonotype appeared a single time. The chain is built from TRBV7-6 and TRBJ1-6; D might be TRBD1 (5 bases). The germline CDR1 and CDR2 sequences are SGHVS and FNYEAQ. This CDR3 is 16 amino acids long. Trimming shortened V by 1 base and J by 8 bases, and 15 bases separated the two germline ends. The CDR3 protein is CASSLGAQGPYSPLHF. Here the CDR3 DNA reads TGTGCCAGCAGCTTAGGTGCGCAGGGCCCTTATTCACCCCTCCACTTT.

The chain links TRBV6-5 to TRBJ1-4, with a tentative D call TRBD1 (6 bases). This CDR3 has 12 residues. Germline V gene sequence: CDR1 MNHEY, CDR2 SVGAGI. V was cut by 6 bases and J by 9 bases, with 11 bases left in between. The CDR3 region is CASRRGQQKLFF. The DNA of the CDR3 is TGTGCCAGCAGGCGCGGACAGCAAAAACTGTTTTTT.

The rearrangement joins TRBV27 to TRBJ2-1; 7 bases are a match to TRBD1. V lost 6 bases to trimming and J lost 1 base; unmatched junction nucleotides: 9. Germline CDR1 reads MNHEY; CDR2 reads SMNVEV (reference sequence). CDR3 length: 16 residues. As DNA, the CDR3 is TGTGCCAGCAGAATAGGGGGCGTAGCTTCCTACAATGAGCAGTTCTTC. Translation: CASRIGGVASYNEQFF.

This clonotype was detected only once. V gene TRBV3-1 combines with J gene TRBJ1-2; the match to TRBD1 covers 7 bases. Germline V gives CDR1 LGHDT, CDR2 YNNKEL (reference sequence). J was trimmed by 5 bases and V by 4 bases; bases with no gene match: 7. CDR3 length: 14 residues. The DNA for the CDR3 is TGTGCCAGCAGCCGAGATGCAGGGGGTTATGGCTACACCTTC. Translation gives CASSRDAGGYGYTF.

This clonotype was seen a handful of times. The chain links TRBV28 to TRBJ2-7; D is unresolved. Trimming took 3 bases from V and 3 from J, leaving 6 bases between them. Germline-derived CDR1 and CDR2 are MDHEN and SYDVKM. The CDR3 consists of 12 residues. The CDR3 region is CASSFRDYEQYF. CDR3 DNA sequence: TGTGCCAGCAGTTTCCGAGACTACGAGCAGTACTTC.